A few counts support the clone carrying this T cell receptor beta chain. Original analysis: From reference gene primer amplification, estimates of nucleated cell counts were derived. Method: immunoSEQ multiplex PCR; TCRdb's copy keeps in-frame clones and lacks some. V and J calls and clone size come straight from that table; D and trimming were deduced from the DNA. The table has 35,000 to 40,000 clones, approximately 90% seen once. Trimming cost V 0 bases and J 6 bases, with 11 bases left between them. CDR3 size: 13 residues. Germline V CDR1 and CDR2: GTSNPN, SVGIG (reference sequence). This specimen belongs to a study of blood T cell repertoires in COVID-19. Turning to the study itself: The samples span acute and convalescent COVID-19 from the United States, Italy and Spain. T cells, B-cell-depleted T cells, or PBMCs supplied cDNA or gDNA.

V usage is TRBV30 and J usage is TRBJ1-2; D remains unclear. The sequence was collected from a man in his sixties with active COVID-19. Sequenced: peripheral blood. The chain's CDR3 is CAWSVTWGDGYTF. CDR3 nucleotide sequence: TGTGCCTGGAGTGTAACTTGGGGAGATGGCTACACCTTC.